Reported below is one T cell receptor (beta chain). The antigen is undetermined. The assay was immunoSEQ multiplex PCR, and TCRdb's table has in-frame clones only and misses some. The sample shows roughly 35,000 clones, 88% of them seen only once. The data derive from a study of PD-1 blockade in classical Hodgkin lymphoma. Findings and caveats of the study: Relapsed/refractory patients reportedly had lower baseline diversity than newly diagnosed patients.

Every patient relapsed after autologous stem cell transplantation, and brentuximab vedotin exposure varied. Best response was recorded as complete response, partial response or progressive disease. There are 13 residues in the CDR3. The V gene's germline CDR1 is LNHDA and CDR2 SQIVND (reference sequence). V shed 4 bases and J shed 5 bases, with 8 bases lying between them. The sequenced sample was peripheral blood mononuclear cells (PBMCs), obtained before the second cycle of nivolumab. This TCR came from a human donor with classical Hodgkin lymphoma. The chain employs TRBV19 and TRBJ2-2, with D perhaps matching TRBD2 (5 bases). The CDR3 DNA reads as TGTGCCAGTAGTACTAGCTGGACCGGGGAGCTGTTTTTT. Translating it yields CASSTSWTGELFF.